This T cell receptor (beta chain) was found in a study of regulatory T cells in long-lasting Graves disease. Overall study findings and caveats: Persistent Graves' cases showed lower TCR diversity than newly diagnosed cases. Newly diagnosed disease favored TRBV20-1 and TRBJ2-1 over persistent disease.

Arm-PCR of CDR3 regions and iRepertoire HTBI primers were the basis on which TCR beta libraries were built. TCRdb processed the multiplex PCR reads anew with MiXCR; each CDR3 protein has one entry. The sample shows hundreds of thousands of distinct CDR3 sequences, approximately 15% of them seen only once. As to time point: newly diagnosed GD, antithyroid drugs for less than 3 months. With RNA extracted from PBMCs as input, the TCR library was made. Germline V gene lookup returns CDR1 MNHEY and CDR2 SMNVEV (reference sequence). Between the trimmed V and J ends, which lost 2 bases and 7 bases, there was a span of 15 bases. The CDR3 totals 14 residues. Remarks on this clonotype: The target antigen is unknown.

These same records also appear under a second study, on T cells in Graves' hyperthyroidism and ophthalmopathy. From that paper: In the first-round RT-PCR of the TCR CDR3, the HTBI primer set was used. Within blood appeared most thyroid clonotypes that had expanded above 0.001.

The receptor was isolated from a man in his forties with Graves disease. The rearrangement links TRBV27 to TRBJ2-7; perhaps D is TRBD1 or TRBD2 (5 bases each). The sequenced sample was peripheral blood mononuclear cells (PBMCs), obtained at new diagnosis, from a patient treated with antithyroid drugs. This chain's CDR3 is CASSLGAPEGEQYF. CDR3 DNA: TGTGCCAGCAGTTTAGGGGCCCCAGAGGGTGAGCAGTACTTC.